The clone carrying this TCR beta chain was picked up many times. Its cognate antigen is unknown. A marrow graft followed busulfan-fludarabine conditioning, with cyclophosphamide on days +3 and +4. Sequencing was performed with immunoSEQ multiplex PCR; in TCRdb, only in-frame clones are kept and a portion is missing. The sample shows 20,000 to 25,000 clones, none of them appearing just once. The sample originates from a study of T cells after posttransplantation cyclophosphamide. General observations from the study: TRB overlap between skin or GI tissue T cells and blood was limited. Later post-transplant blood repertoires were often dominated by donor CD8+ memory clones. TRB clonality was highly associated with recipient CMV seropositivity and reactivation.

The sequencing here drew on PBMCs, taken after allogeneic stem cell transplant with posttransplant cyclophosphamide. The receptor was isolated from a young adult male patient who received an allogeneic stem cell transplant from a related donor, was CMV-positive, and had no GVHD. Some T cells may arise from the graft donor.

CDR3 loop: CATRQGNQPQHF. The CDR3, as DNA: TGTGCCACCCGACAAGGCAATCAGCCCCAGCATTTT. The rearrangement joins TRBV19 to TRBJ1-5; D unresolved. This CDR3 is built from 12 residues. Looked up from germline, CDR1 is LNHDA and CDR2 is SQIVND (reference sequence). Trimming cost V 10 bases and J 2 bases, with 9 bases left between them.